These 7 T cell receptor beta chains came from one sample sequenced in a study of Ad26.COV2.S vaccination and SARS-CoV-2 variants. The assay was immunoSEQ multiplex PCR, and TCRdb's table has in-frame clones only and misses some. The table lists 300,000 to 350,000 clones, 85% of them singletons. Treatment: some 19 received Ad26.COV2.S at low or high dose, single or two shots; about 5 received placebo; per-sample allocation not given. Day 63 following the first vaccine or placebo injection was when the samples were taken. The source material was peripheral blood, sampled in a trial of Ad26.COV2.S vaccine versus placebo. The receptors originated from a person between 18 and 60 years old who received the Ad26.COV2.S COVID-19 vaccine or a placebo.

The chain has TRBV29-1 and TRBJ2-3; D possibly corresponds to TRBD1 (6 bases). The germline V gene has CDR1 SQVTM and CDR2 ANQGSEA. V was shortened by 7 bases and J by 0 bases, with 11 bases between the two germline ends. This CDR3 is 13 amino acids long. This CDR3 is CSGTVTSTDTQYF. CDR3 coding DNA: TGCAGCGGGACAGTCACTAGCACAGATACGCAGTATTTT.

This chain joins TRBV4-1 and TRBJ1-1; D unresolved. Trimming removed 0 bases from V and 5 bases from J, with 10 bases in between. CDR3 length: 14 amino acids. Germline V gene data show CDR1 as MGHRA and CDR2 as YSYEKL. Here the CDR3 reads CASSQEGGITEAFF. The CDR3 DNA reads as TGCGCCAGCAGCCAAGAAGGTGGCATAACTGAAGCTTTCTTT.

This chain links TRBV5-1 with TRBJ1-4; D remains ambiguous. With 5 bases removed from V and 0 bases from J, the gap between germline ends came to 8 bases. Germline lookup yields CDR1 SGHRS and CDR2 YFSETQ. The CDR3 is 14 amino acids. For the CDR3, the DNA is TGCGCCAGCAGGGAAGGAGCAACTAATGAAAAACTGTTTTTT. Protein: CASREGATNEKLFF.

V usage is TRBV19 and J usage is TRBJ1-6, with no clear D. With 3 bases removed from V and 9 bases from J, the gap between germline ends came to 15 bases. Germline V gene data show CDR1 as LNHDA and CDR2 as SQIVND (reference sequence). The CDR3 is 15 residues long. CDR3 residues: CASSIGQVRSSPLHF. CDR3 sequence (DNA): TGTGCCAGTAGTATCGGCCAGGTACGATCTTCACCCCTCCACTTT.

The chain joins TRBV6-5 to TRBJ1-6, with D tentatively TRBD1 (5 bases). In germline, CDR1 is MNHEY, CDR2 SVGAGI. Trimming cost V 8 bases and J 8 bases, with 13 bases left between them. The CDR3 covers 13 residues. Here the CDR3 DNA reads TGTGCCAGCGCCCAGGGACGGGATTCACCCCTCCACTTT. Translating it yields CASAQGRDSPLHF.

This chain uses TRBV5-4 with TRBJ2-5; TRBD1 matches at 7 bases. Germline CDR1 is SGHNT and CDR2 is YYREEE (reference sequence). The CDR3 totals 15 residues. Unmatched junction bases numbered 6, after V lost 0 bases and J lost 4 bases. In nucleotides, the CDR3 is TGTGCCAGCAGCTTGGACACAGGGGTGGGAGAGACCCAGTACTTC. Translation gives CASSLDTGVGETQYF.

V is TRBV28 and J is TRBJ1-5; 8 nucleotides match TRBD1. Germline trimming cut 8 bases from V and 9 bases from J; bases unmatched to any gene: 3. The CDR3 has 11 residues. Germline CDR1 is MDHEN and CDR2 is SYDVKM. CDR3 sequence (DNA): TGTGCCAGCCAGGGGGCAATGCCCCAGCATTTT. Translated, it gives CASQGAMPQHF.